This is a list of T cell receptor beta chains from one sample in a study of blood T cell repertoires in COVID-19. Method: immunoSEQ multiplex PCR; TCRdb's copy keeps in-frame clones and lacks some. Here the sample spans approximately 190,000 clones, 82% being singletons. The sequenced material came from peripheral blood. These receptors originate from a woman aged 60-75 years with COVID-19, enrolled during active disease. CDR3s include the opening cysteine and the closing phenylalanine or tryptophan. D genes are given only for firm matches. Only part of the rows carry a size: once, few, many, or a class if the clone is expanded.

v_call	j_call	d_call	clone_size	cdr3_nt	cdr3_aa
TRBV4-1	TRBJ1-1	-	-	TGCGCCAGCAGCCAAGACTATGGTCGACAGTTTGAAGCTTTCTTT	CASSQDYGRQFEAFF
TRBV27	TRBJ2-3	TRBD1	-	TGTGCCAGCAGTCCCCGGACAGGGGGCGGAGATACGCAGTATTTT	CASSPRTGGGDTQYF
TRBV25-1	TRBJ2-1	TRBD2	-	TGTGCCAGCGGTTGGACTAGCGGGGGGTACAATGAGCAGTTCTTC	CASGWTSGGYNEQFF
TRBV4-1	TRBJ2-4	TRBD1	-	TGCGCCAGCAGTGGACAGGGGGAGCCCAAAAACATTCAGTACTTC	CASSGQGEPKNIQYF
TRBV5-4	TRBJ2-5	-	-	TGTGCCAGCAGCTTGGCCAGGGGCGGGGAGACCCAGTACTTC	CASSLARGGETQYF
TRBV28	TRBJ1-6	-	-	TGTGCCAGCAGTTCCTCCGTTCTAGTATCACCCCTCCACTTT	CASSSSVLVSPLHF
TRBV7-8	TRBJ2-5	TRBD1	-	TGTGCCAGCGGGGGACAGGGATGGGGAGAGACCCAGTACTTC	CASGGQGWGETQYF
TRBV10-2	TRBJ2-1	TRBD2	-	TGCGCCAGCGAACTAGCGGGGTCCTACAATGAGCAGTTCTTC	CASELAGSYNEQFF
TRBV5-6	TRBJ1-5	TRBD1	once	TGTGCCAGCAGCTTGGGTCCCGGGACAGGGGATCAGCCCCAGCATTTT	CASSLGPGTGDQPQHF
TRBV3-1/TRBV3-2	TRBJ1-2	TRBD1	-	TGTGCCAGCAGCGGTGGGACAGGGCACCATGGCTACACCTTC	CASSGGTGHHGYTF
TRBV11-3	TRBJ2-1	TRBD2	-	TGTGCCAGCAGCCGGACTAGCGGAAGTGAGCAGTTCTTC	CASSRTSGSEQFF
TRBV27	TRBJ1-6	TRBD1	-	TGTGCCAGCAGTTTAGTCGGACAGGGCATCTTCAATTCACCCCTCCACTTT	CASSLVGQGIFNSPLHF
TRBV7-2	TRBJ2-7	-	-	TGTGCCAGCAGCCTAGACAGGAGTACCTACGAGCAGTACTTC	CASSLDRSTYEQYF
TRBV29-1	TRBJ2-2	-	-	TGCAGCGTTCTAACAGGTGGTCTCGACACCGGGGAGCTGTTTTTT	CSVLTGGLDTGELFF
TRBV14	TRBJ2-1	-	-	TGTGCCAGCAGCCAAGTTCGGGGGTACGGGATCTTC	CASSQVRGYGIF